One and the same sample provided the 18 T cell receptor beta chains below, sequenced in a study of tumor-infiltrating lymphocytes in primary liver carcinoma. The tissue used was unsorted bulk material of 20-30 mg. RNA and DNA were co-extracted from it with the AllPrep DNA/RNA mini kit. A constant-region primer served to make TCR beta cDNA from approximately 490 ng total RNA. Sequencing libraries for TCR beta derived from three nested multiplex PCR rounds that used slightly modified ARM-PCR. The two initial PCR rounds, around 11 cycles each, used TRBV1-TRBV30 forward and C-beta reverse primers. TCRdb processed the multiplex PCR reads anew with MiXCR; each CDR3 protein has one entry. The table lists some 22,000 distinct CDR3 sequences, roughly three quarters of them singletons. Material for sequencing was liver tumor tissue from sampling region 5. The subset: tumor region T5, tumor centre. The receptors were gathered from a woman in her 30s with primary liver carcinoma and hepatitis B virus infection.

This clonotype has at least ten counts. At one end, the junction sequence differs from germline, possibly due to a read error. V usage is TRBV4-3 and J usage is TRBJ2-2; weak D call: TRBD2 (5 bases). The CDR3 consists of 13 residues. Germline V gives CDR1 LGHNA, CDR2 YSLEER. CDR3: CASSSMGAGEPSF. The CDR3 bases are TGCGCCAGCAGCTCGATGGGAGCCGGGGAGCCGTCTTTT.

The chain carries TRBV12-3 or TRBV12-4 and TRBJ2-1; D gene ambiguous. The CDR3 covers 13 residues. Here the CDR3 reads CDSSFGLFNEQFF. CDR3 DNA sequence: TGTGATAGCAGTTTCGGGTTATTCAATGAGCAGTTCTTC.

This clonotype was observed a single time. In this CDR3 the conserved last residue, phenylalanine or tryptophan, is missing, so a read error is likely. The CDR3: CASSFKWSNNSPLHL. As DNA, the CDR3 is TGTGCCAGCAGCTTTAAGTGGAGTAATAATTCACCCCTCCACCTT. J is TRBJ1-6 and V is TRBV11-3, with D uncertain. The ends were cut back, 3 bases at V and 5 bases at J, with 11 bases in the middle. This CDR3 has 15 residues. Germline V gene data show CDR1 as SGHNT and CDR2 as YENEEA.

The chain couples TRBV19 to TRBJ2-7, with 7 positions matching TRBD1. The CDR3 spans 14 residues. Per germline, CDR1 LNHDA and CDR2 SQIVND (reference sequence). V dropped 4 bases and J dropped 2; count of bases not matched to a gene: 5. The CDR3 DNA reads TGTGCCAGTAGTACGACAGGGAGCCCCTACGAGCAGTACTTC. Its protein product is CASSTTGSPYEQYF.

Turning to this clonotype: The conserved phenylalanine or tryptophan is not found at the CDR3 terminus, so this likely reflects a read error. No DNA is shown, since the ends of the CDR3 on it are uncertain; the CDR3 is the one TCRdb lists. V gene TRBV5-6 combines with J gene TRBJ1-2. Germline-derived CDR1 and CDR2 are SGHDT and YYEEEE. The CDR3 comprises 13 residues, both ends counted. The CDR3 loop reads CAGSFRKNYGYTL.

With respect to this clonotype: At one end, the junction sequence differs from germline, possibly due to a read error. The CDR3 here is CASILRGSLNTQYF. CDR3 sequence (DNA): TGTGCTAGCATTTTGCGAGGGAGCCTGAATACGCAGTATTTT. The chain links TRBV28 to TRBJ2-3; D is possibly TRBD2 (5 bases). Germline V gene sequence: CDR1 MDHEN, CDR2 SYDVKM. This CDR3 is built from 14 residues.

This clonotype was detected a few times. This likely comes from a read error, as the CDR3 has no conserved phenylalanine or tryptophan at its end. The V and J genes are TRBV29-1 and TRBJ2-5, with D tentatively TRBD1 or TRBD2 (6 bases each). V shed 5 bases and J shed 7 bases, with 23 bases lying between them. CDR1 is SQVTM, CDR2 ANQGSEA, per germline. CDR3 length: 15 amino acids. CDR3 DNA: TGCAGCGTTACCACCCGGGGGCCTTGGATAGGGACCCAGTACCTC. The encoded protein is CSVTTRGPWIGTQYL.

As regards this clonotype: A much larger clone lies a single base off, so this may be a read error. The chain carries TRBV13 and TRBJ2-1; no definite D call. The CDR3 consists of 17 residues. The germline CDR1 and CDR2 sequences are PRHDT and FYEKMQ (reference sequence). The CDR3 here is CASSPRLPSLSYSEQFF. The CDR3 coding sequence is TGTGCCAGCAGCCCTAGATTGCCCAGCCTGTCCTACAGTGAGCAGTTCTTC.

A word on this clonotype: Germline is not matched at one junction end, which may reflect a read error. V gene TRBV10-2 combines with J gene TRBJ1-1, with unresolved D. Germline assignment: CDR1 WSHSY and CDR2 SAAADI. The CDR3 loop spans 14 amino acids. The CDR3 here is CACSESKASTEAFF. CDR3 DNA sequence: TGCGCCTGCAGCGAGTCGAAGGCGAGCACTGAAGCTTTCTTC.

The rearrangement uses TRBV12-3 or TRBV12-4 and TRBJ2-3; D is undetermined. The CDR3 is 15 amino acids. Trimming took off 3 bases at V and 5 bases at J, with 15 bases between the two ends. The DNA of the CDR3 is TGTGCCAGCAGTTTTCCCCTTCCTACCATAGATACGCAGTATTTT. Translating it yields CASSFPLPTIDTQYF.

Remarks on this clonotype: The junction differs from germline at one of its ends, possibly a read error. This chain connects TRBV7-8 to TRBJ2-7; unclear D gene. This CDR3 comprises 18 residues. Germline V lookup: CDR1 SGHVS, CDR2 FQNEAQ. The CDR3: CASSSGRGRTMSSYKQYF. DNA of the CDR3: TGTGCTAGCAGCTCGGGTCGCGGCCGTACTATGAGCTCCTACAAGCAGTACTTC.

The V and J genes are TRBV11-1 and TRBJ2-5; TRBD2 aligns across 8 bases. Germline V gives CDR1 SGHAT, CDR2 FQDESV (reference sequence). The CDR3 extends over 14 amino acids. The V gene end was trimmed by 10 bases and the J gene end by 7 bases; junction bases not matched to a gene: 14. Written as DNA, the CDR3 is TGTGCCATCACCTGTGCGGGGGGCACTGGGACCCAGTACTTC. This gives the protein CAITCAGGTGTQYF.

Remarks on this clonotype: A junction end diverges from the germline sequence, so it may reflect a read error. CDR3 sequence: CASSGLFYEEYF. The CDR3 bases are TGTGCCAGCAGTGGTCTATTCTACGAGGAGTACTTT. The chain recombines TRBV6-1 with TRBJ2-7; D is unresolved. Germline V gene sequence: CDR1 MNHNS, CDR2 SASEGT. CDR3 length equals 12 residues.

Details on this clonotype: Since no conserved phenylalanine or tryptophan closes the CDR3, a read error is the likely cause. This rearrangement joins TRBV13 to TRBJ2-3; no definite D call. Germline V gene lookup returns CDR1 PRHDT and CDR2 FYEKMQ (reference sequence). The CDR3 covers 13 residues. The CDR3 nucleotides read TGTGCAAGCAGCTTGGGTTCAACAGATACGCAGTATTTA. Protein sequence: CASSLGSTDTQYL.

In its sample, this clonotype was seen once. The genes are TRBV28 and TRBJ2-7, with D possibly being TRBD1 or TRBD2 (5 bases each). V was shortened by 5 bases and J by 3 bases, with 23 bases between the two germline ends. The CDR3 consists of 17 residues. Germline CDR1 is MDHEN and CDR2 is SYDVKM. The CDR3: CASSLGPGQPSFYEQYF. CDR3 DNA sequence: TGTGCCAGCAGTCTTGGCCCGGGGCAGCCGAGCTTCTACGAGCAGTACTTC.

On this clonotype itself: An end of the junction does not agree with germline; a read error may underlie this. The CDR3 coding sequence is TGTGCCAGTAGCTTAGGGGGGCGAGCGGGAGGTTCGGAGACCCGGTACTTC. Translated: CASSLGGRAGGSETRYF. The rearrangement links TRBV7-9 to TRBJ2-5; 9 nucleotides agree with TRBD2. The length of the CDR3 is 17 residues. Germline CDR1 is SEHNR and CDR2 is FQNEAQ (reference sequence).

This clonotype ranks as medium-sized. The chain is built from TRBV5-8 and TRBJ2-7, with D maybe TRBD2 (6 bases). There are 16 residues in the CDR3. V was pared by 2 bases and J by 4 bases, with 19 bases between. Germline V gene lookup returns CDR1 SGHTS and CDR2 YDEGEE. The DNA for the CDR3 is TGTGCCAGCAGCTTTGAGGTGCGGGAACTTCCTTACGAGCAGTACTTC. Translation gives CASSFEVRELPYEQYF.

CDR3 protein: CASSLTGQIGLPQHF. CDR3 bases: TGTGCCAGCAGCCTTACGGGCCAGATCGGTCTGCCCCAGCATTTT. The chain links TRBV7-8 to TRBJ1-5; no firm D call. The CDR3 spans 15 residues. CDR1 is SGHVS and CDR2 is FQNEAQ in the germline V gene. Between the trimmed V and J ends, which lost 5 bases and 9 bases, there was a span of 20 bases.